Presented here are 8 T cell receptor beta chains from one specimen sequenced in a study of tumor-infiltrating lymphocytes in primary liver carcinoma listed by TCRdb under 2017. Blood RNA was extracted from unsorted whole blood with TRIzol reagent; germline DNA came from the DNeasy Blood & Tissue kit. The reads were generated on an Illumina HiSeq 2500. A constant-region primer and ProtoScript II reverse transcriptase were used to reverse-transcribe TCRbeta-specific cDNA from approximately 550 ng total RNA. Three nested multiplex PCR rounds, following a slightly modified ARM-PCR procedure, were used to build the TCRbeta libraries. The first two PCR rounds used multiplex TRBV1-TRBV30 forward primers with a Cbeta reverse primer, each for approximately 11 cycles. TCRdb passed the public sequencing reads through fastp at Q25 and MiXCR, retaining productive beta sequences. Each CDR3 protein appears once, grouped with its most common genes and DNA. This sample holds around 330,000 distinct CDR3 sequences; around 50% were observed only once. The top ten constitute 15% to 20% of the sample.

Sequencing input: peripheral blood. These receptors were collected from a woman aged 25-40 years with primary liver carcinoma and hepatitis B virus infection.

The CDR3 DNA is TGTGCCATCAGTTCGCCGGGACAGGGTTACTATGGCTACACCTTC. This translates into CAISSPGQGYYGYTF. J is TRBJ1-2 and V is TRBV10-3; 9 nucleotides line up with TRBD1. Trimming at V came to 5 bases and at J to 3 bases, leaving 7 bases not matched to a gene. The CDR3 spans 15 residues. CDR1 and CDR2 (germline): ENHRY, SYGVKD.

The table lists this clonotype with a few counts. V is TRBV5-5 and J is TRBJ2-7; D could derive from TRBD1 or TRBD2 (5 bases each). Germline-derived CDR1 and CDR2 are SGHKS and YYEKEE (reference sequence). V shed 3 bases and J shed 2 bases, with 12 bases lying between them. The CDR3 length is 14 residues. CDR3 sequence (DNA): TGTGCCAGCAGCTATGGGACGGTCCCCTACGAGCAGTACTTC. This codes for CASSYGTVPYEQYF.

This clonotype has ten or more counts. This sequence joins TRBV11-2 and TRBJ2-6; 7 bases agree with TRBD2. The length of the CDR3 is 18 residues. Germline CDR1 is SGHAT and CDR2 is FQNNGV. J lost 2 bases, V lost 2 bases, and 9 bases had no gene match. This CDR3 reads CASSLRGGLAAGANVLTF. CDR3 DNA sequence: TGTGCCAGCAGCTTAAGGGGAGGGTTAGCTGCTGGGGCCAACGTCCTGACTTTC. Full variable domain (remainder filled in from reference TRBV11-2 and TRBJ2-6): EAGVAQSPRYKIIEKRQSVAFWCNPISGHATLYWYQQILGQGPKLLIQFQNNGVVDDSQLPKDRFSAERLKGVDSTLKIQPAKLEDSAVYLCASSLRGGLAAGANVLTFGAGSRLTVL.

This clonotype is a singleton in its sample. A much larger clone differs from this one at a single base, so this may be a read error. V is TRBV6-2 or TRBV6-3 and J is TRBJ2-7, with 8 positions matching TRBD1. The CDR3 spans 16 residues. Germline values: CDR1 MNHEY, CDR2 SVGEGT. The CDR3 region is CACSWDRTGGSHEQYF. The CDR3 DNA sequence: TGTGCCTGCAGTTGGGACAGGACCGGGGGTTCGCACGAGCAGTACTTC.

Details on this clonotype: A much bigger clone sits one base away, suggesting this may be a read error. V gene TRBV4-2 combines with J gene TRBJ2-1; no firm D call. The germline gives CDR1 LGHNA, CDR2 YNFKEQ. V lost 4 bases to trimming and J lost 9 bases, with 13 bases between them. The CDR3 length is 13 residues. The CDR3: CASSPMLWGEQFF. The CDR3 DNA sequence: TGTGCCAGCAGCCCTATGTTGTGGGGTGAGCAGTTCTTC.

The DNA of the CDR3 is TGTGCCAGCAGAAACGGACAGGGGGCGAGGGGGCAGTACTTC. Protein product: CASRNGQGARGQYF. The chain couples TRBV12-3 or TRBV12-4 to TRBJ2-7; 11 bases are shared with TRBD1. CDR3 length equals 14 residues. Germline trimming cut 6 bases from V and 9 bases from J; bases unmatched to any gene: 10.

As to this clonotype: Because it lacks the conserved phenylalanine or tryptophan at the end, this CDR3 is likely a read error. The chain is built from TRBV12-3 or TRBV12-4 and TRBJ1-2; unclear D gene. V lost 10 bases, J lost 7 bases, and 16 bases lay in between. This CDR3 has 12 amino acids. CDR3 sequence (DNA): TGTGCCACATACCGGGCCCCTGGTGGCTACACCCTC. Amino acids: CATYRAPGGYTL.

Regarding this clonotype: Germline and junction disagree at one end, which may indicate a read error. In DNA form, the CDR3 reads TGTACCAGCAGTTTGGGTTCCCTAACTGAAGCTTTCTTT. Translated, it gives CTSSLGSLTEAFF. The chain recombines TRBV12-3 or TRBV12-4 with TRBJ1-1, with D unclear. This CDR3 is 13 amino acids long.